The 8 T cell receptor beta chains given below trace back to one sample, sequenced in a study of identical twins. Via MiXCR, TCRdb re-called the 5' RACE reads, giving one row per CDR3 protein. The repertoire includes around 490,000 distinct CDR3 sequences, roughly an eighth of them detected once, and 0.8% to 1% sits in the top ten. This same sample was also part of a study on yellow fever vaccine responses in identical twins.

Sequencing input: CD4+ T cells sorted from blood. These receptors came from a woman aged 18-29 years in good health.

This clonotype was picked up a small number of times. This chain links TRBV5-5 with TRBJ2-1; unclear D gene. In germline, CDR1 is SGHKS, CDR2 YYEKEE (reference sequence). The CDR3 is 15 amino acids. Trimming removed 4 bases from V and 5 bases from J, with 16 bases in between. This CDR3 is CASSPRLAENNEQFF. Here the CDR3 DNA reads TGTGCCAGCAGCCCTCGGCTGGCGGAAAACAATGAGCAGTTCTTC.

V is TRBV5-5 and J is TRBJ2-7; TRBD1 agrees at 9 bases. The CDR3 is made up of 13 amino acids. Losses at the gene ends were 5 bases for V and 5 bases for J; bases not matched to a gene: 5. CDR1 and CDR2 from the germline V gene are SGHKS and YYEKEE (reference sequence). The CDR3 sequence: CASRDRGADEQYF. The DNA of the CDR3 is TGTGCCAGCAGGGACAGGGGCGCAGACGAGCAGTACTTC.

The chain joins TRBV29-1 to TRBJ2-7, with TRBD2 as a possible D gene (6 bases). Trimming removed 4 bases from V and 3 bases from J, with 13 bases in between. CDR3 length: 13 residues. The germline V gene encodes CDR1 SQVTM and CDR2 ANQGSEA. For the CDR3, the DNA is TGCAGCGTTGGCGGACTAAGCAACTACGAGCAGTACTTC. It yields the protein CSVGGLSNYEQYF.

This clonotype was seen ten or more times. The chain employs TRBV6-1 and TRBJ2-7, with TRBD2 as a possible D gene (7 bases). The germline gives CDR1 MNHNS, CDR2 SASEGT. Between the trimmed V and J ends, which lost 6 bases and 5 bases, there was a span of 17 bases. The CDR3 spans 14 residues. The CDR3 region is CASSPVGGLNEQYF. DNA for the CDR3: TGTGCCAGCAGCCCCGTCGGGGGGCTGAACGAGCAGTACTTC.

This clonotype was counted many times. The chain is built from TRBV6-1 and TRBJ1-6, with D unclear. With 1 base removed from V and 0 bases from J, the gap between germline ends came to 4 bases. Per the germline V gene, CDR1 is MNHNS and CDR2 is SASEGT. The CDR3 length is 15 residues. CDR3 coding DNA: TGTGCCAGCAGTGAAGGGAGCTCCTATAATTCACCCCTCCACTTT. It specifies CASSEGSSYNSPLHF.

Only one count was recorded for this clonotype. The rearrangement links TRBV7-2 to TRBJ2-3; perhaps TRBD1 as D (6 bases). Germline loops: CDR1 SGHTA, CDR2 FQGNSA. The CDR3 totals 16 residues. Trimming stripped 5 bases from V and 0 bases from J, with 15 bases between. In DNA form, the CDR3 reads TGTGCCAGCAGCCTGGGGACAACCTCTAGCACAGATACGCAGTATTTT. Amino acids: CASSLGTTSSTDTQYF.

This clonotype has more than one count but fewer than ten. The genes are TRBV7-8 and TRBJ2-5, with D hard to call. Germline lookup yields CDR1 SGHVS and CDR2 FQNEAQ. V lost 2 bases and J 5 bases, leaving 9 bases between the germline ends. The CDR3 totals 13 residues. The CDR3 DNA reads TGTGCCAGCAGCTTACTAAATGTGGAGACCCAGTACTTC. This codes for CASSLLNVETQYF.

The genes are TRBV6-1 and TRBJ1-5; TRBD1 matches 8 bases. This CDR3 has 17 amino acids. Germline V gene data show CDR1 as MNHNS and CDR2 as SASEGT. Germline trimming cut 5 bases from V and 0 bases from J; bases unmatched to any gene: 9. Written as DNA, the CDR3 is TGTGCCAGCAGTCGAGACAGGGGTATTAGTAGCAATCAGCCCCAGCATTTT. Translation gives CASSRDRGISSNQPQHF.